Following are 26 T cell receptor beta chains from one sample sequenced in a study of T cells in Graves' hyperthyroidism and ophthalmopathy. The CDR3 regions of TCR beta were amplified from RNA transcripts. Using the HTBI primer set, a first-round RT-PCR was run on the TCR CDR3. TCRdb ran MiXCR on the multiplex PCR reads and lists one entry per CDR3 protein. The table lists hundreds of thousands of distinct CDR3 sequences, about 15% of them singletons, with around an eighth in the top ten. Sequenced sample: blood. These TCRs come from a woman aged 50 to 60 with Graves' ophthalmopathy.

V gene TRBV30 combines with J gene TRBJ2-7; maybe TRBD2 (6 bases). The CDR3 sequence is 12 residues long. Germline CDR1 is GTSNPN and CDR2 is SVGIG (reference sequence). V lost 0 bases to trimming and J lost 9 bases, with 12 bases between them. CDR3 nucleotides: TGTGCCTGGAGTGTCTCAGCAGCGGGGCAGTACTTC. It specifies CAWSVSAAGQYF.

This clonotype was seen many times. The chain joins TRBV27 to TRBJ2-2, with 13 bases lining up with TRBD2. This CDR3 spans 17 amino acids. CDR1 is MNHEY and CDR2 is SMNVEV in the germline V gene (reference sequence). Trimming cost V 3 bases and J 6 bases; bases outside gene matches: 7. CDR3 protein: CASSFSGLAGDPGELFF. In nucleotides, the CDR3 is TGTGCCAGCAGTTTCTCCGGACTAGCGGGAGATCCCGGGGAGCTGTTTTTT.

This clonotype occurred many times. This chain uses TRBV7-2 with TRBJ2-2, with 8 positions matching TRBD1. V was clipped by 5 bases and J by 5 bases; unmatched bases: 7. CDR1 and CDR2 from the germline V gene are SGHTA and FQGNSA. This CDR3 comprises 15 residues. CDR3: CASSQDRAGTGELFF. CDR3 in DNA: TGTGCCAGCAGCCAGGACAGGGCCGGGACCGGGGAGCTGTTTTTT. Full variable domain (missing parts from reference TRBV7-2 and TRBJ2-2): GAGVSQSPSNKVTEKGKDVELRCDPISGHTALYWYRQSLGQGLEFLIYFQGNSAPDKSGLPSDRFSAERTGGSVSTLTIQRTQQEDSAVYLCASSQDRAGTGELFFGEGSRLTVL.

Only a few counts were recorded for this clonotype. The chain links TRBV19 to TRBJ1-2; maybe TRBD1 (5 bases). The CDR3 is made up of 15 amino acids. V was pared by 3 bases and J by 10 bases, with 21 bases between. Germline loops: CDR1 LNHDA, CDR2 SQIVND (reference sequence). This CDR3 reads CASSIRQRGYGYYTF. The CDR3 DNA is TGTGCCAGTAGTATCCGACAGAGGGGCTATGGCTACTACACCTTC. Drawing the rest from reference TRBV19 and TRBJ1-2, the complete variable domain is DGGITQSPKYLFRKEGQNVTLSCEQNLNHDAMYWYRQDPGQGLRLIYYSQIVNDFQKGDIAEGYSVSREKKESFPLTVTSAQKNPTAFYLCASSIRQRGYGYYTFGSGTRLTVV.

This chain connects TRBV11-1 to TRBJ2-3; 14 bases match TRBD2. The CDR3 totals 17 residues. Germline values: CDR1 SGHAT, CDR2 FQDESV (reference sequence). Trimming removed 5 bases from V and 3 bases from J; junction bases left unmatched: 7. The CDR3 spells CASSPGTSGSFTDTQYF. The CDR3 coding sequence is TGTGCCAGCAGCCCCGGGACTAGCGGGAGCTTTACAGATACGCAGTATTTT.

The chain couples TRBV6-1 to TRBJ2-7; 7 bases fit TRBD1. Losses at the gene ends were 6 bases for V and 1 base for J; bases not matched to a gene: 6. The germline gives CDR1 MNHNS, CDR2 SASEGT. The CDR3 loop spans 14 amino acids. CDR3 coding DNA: TGTGCCAGCAGATATGACAGGGTATCCTACGAGCAGTACTTC. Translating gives CASRYDRVSYEQYF.

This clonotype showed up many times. CDR3: CASSLRASGVQETQYF. The CDR3, as DNA: TGTGCCAGCAGTTTAAGGGCTAGCGGAGTCCAAGAGACCCAGTACTTC. The chain employs TRBV12-3 or TRBV12-4 and TRBJ2-5, with 7 bases matching TRBD2. V shed 2 bases, J shed 1 base, and the junction held 7 bases outside the gene matches. The length of the CDR3 is 16 residues.

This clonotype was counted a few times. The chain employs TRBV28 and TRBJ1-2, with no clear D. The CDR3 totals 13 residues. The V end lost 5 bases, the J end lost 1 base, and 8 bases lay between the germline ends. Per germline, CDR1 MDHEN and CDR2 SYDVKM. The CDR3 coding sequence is TGTGCCAGCAGTCCCGACCTTAACTATGGCTACACCTTC. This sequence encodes CASSPDLNYGYTF.

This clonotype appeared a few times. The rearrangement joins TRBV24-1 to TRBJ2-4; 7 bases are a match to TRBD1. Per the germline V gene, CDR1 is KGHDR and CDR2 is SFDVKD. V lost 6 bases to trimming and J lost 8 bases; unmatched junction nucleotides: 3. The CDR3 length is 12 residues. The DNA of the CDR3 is TGTGCCACCAGTAAACAGGGGCACATTCAGTACTTC. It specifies CATSKQGHIQYF.

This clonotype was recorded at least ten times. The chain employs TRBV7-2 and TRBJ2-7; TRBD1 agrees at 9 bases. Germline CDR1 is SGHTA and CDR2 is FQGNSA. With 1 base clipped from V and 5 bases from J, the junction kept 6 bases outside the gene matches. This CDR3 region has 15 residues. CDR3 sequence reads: CASSLEQGAFHEQYF. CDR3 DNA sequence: TGTGCCAGCAGCTTAGAACAGGGGGCTTTCCACGAGCAGTACTTC.

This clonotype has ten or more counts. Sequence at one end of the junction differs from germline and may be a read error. Here the CDR3 DNA reads TGTGCCAGCAATTTAAAACCGGGACAGGGTGGTAATCAGCCCCAGCATTTT. It specifies CASNLKPGQGGNQPQHF. V is TRBV28 and J is TRBJ1-5; 9 bases match TRBD1. The CDR3 spans 17 residues. CDR1 is MDHEN and CDR2 is SYDVKM in the germline V gene.

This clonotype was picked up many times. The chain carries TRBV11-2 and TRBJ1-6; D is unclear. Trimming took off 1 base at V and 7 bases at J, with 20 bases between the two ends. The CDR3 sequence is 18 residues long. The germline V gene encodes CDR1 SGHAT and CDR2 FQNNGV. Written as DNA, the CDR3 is TGTGCCAGCAGCTTAGTTTATGGGAACGGCCCTCAGAATTCACCCCTCCACTTT. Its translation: CASSLVYGNGPQNSPLHF.

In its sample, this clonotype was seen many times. In DNA, the CDR3 is TGTGCCAGCAGCGCCGGGACAGGGGGATCACCCCTCCACTTT. Translated: CASSAGTGGSPLHF. V is TRBV6-1 and J is TRBJ1-6; 11 bases align to TRBD1. CDR1 is MNHNS, CDR2 SASEGT, per germline. CDR3 length: 14 residues. With 6 bases clipped from V and 10 bases from J, the junction kept 5 bases outside the gene matches.

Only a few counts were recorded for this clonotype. CDR3: CASSKNQPQHF. DNA of the CDR3: TGTGCCAGCAGTAAGAATCAGCCCCAGCATTTT. The chain links TRBV6-1 to TRBJ1-5, with unresolved D. The CDR3 is 11 residues long. V lost 5 bases and J lost 4, with 3 bases in between. Germline CDR1 and CDR2: MNHNS and SASEGT.

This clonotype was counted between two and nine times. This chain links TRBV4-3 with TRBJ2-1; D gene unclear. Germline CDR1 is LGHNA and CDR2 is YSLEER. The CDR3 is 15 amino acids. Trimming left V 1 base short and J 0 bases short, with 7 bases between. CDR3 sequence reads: CASSQARSSYNEQFF. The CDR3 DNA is TGCGCCAGCAGCCAAGCGAGAAGCTCCTACAATGAGCAGTTCTTC.

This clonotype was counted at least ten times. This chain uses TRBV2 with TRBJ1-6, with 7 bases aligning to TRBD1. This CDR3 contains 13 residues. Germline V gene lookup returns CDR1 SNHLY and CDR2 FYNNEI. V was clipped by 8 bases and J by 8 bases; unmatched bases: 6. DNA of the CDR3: TGTGCCAGCGCGAGGGGGCCTGATTCACCCCTCCACTTT. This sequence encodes CASARGPDSPLHF.

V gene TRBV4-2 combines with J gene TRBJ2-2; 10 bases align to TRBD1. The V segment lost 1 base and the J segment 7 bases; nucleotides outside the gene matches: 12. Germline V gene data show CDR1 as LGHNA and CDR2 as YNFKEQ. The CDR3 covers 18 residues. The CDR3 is CASSQGTGGTGEVGELFF. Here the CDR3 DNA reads TGTGCCAGCAGCCAAGGAACAGGCGGGACAGGGGAGGTCGGGGAGCTGTTTTTT.

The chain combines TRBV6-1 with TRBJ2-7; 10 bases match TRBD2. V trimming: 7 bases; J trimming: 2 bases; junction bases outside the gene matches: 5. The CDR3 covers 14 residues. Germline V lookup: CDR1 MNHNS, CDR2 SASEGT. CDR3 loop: CASNKAGGAYEQYF. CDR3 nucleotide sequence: TGTGCCAGCAACAAAGCGGGAGGGGCCTACGAGCAGTACTTC.

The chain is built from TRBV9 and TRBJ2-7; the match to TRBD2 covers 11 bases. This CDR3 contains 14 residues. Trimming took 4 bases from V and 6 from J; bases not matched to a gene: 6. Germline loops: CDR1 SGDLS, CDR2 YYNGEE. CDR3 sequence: CASSFTSGSGEQYF. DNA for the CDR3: TGTGCCAGCAGCTTCACTAGCGGGAGTGGCGAGCAGTACTTC.

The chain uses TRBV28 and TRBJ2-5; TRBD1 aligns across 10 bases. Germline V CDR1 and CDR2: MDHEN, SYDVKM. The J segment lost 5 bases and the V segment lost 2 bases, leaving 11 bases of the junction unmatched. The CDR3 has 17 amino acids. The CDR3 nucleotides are TGTGCCAGCAGTTTAGTTTCCTGGACAGGGGGTATGGAGACCCAGTACTTC. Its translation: CASSLVSWTGGMETQYF.

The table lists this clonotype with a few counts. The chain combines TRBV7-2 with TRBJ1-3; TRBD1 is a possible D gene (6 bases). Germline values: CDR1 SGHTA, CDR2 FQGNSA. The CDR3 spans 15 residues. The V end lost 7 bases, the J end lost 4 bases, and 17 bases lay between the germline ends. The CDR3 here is CASKNRDMLGNTIYF. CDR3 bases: TGTGCCAGCAAAAACCGGGACATGCTGGGAAACACCATATATTTT.

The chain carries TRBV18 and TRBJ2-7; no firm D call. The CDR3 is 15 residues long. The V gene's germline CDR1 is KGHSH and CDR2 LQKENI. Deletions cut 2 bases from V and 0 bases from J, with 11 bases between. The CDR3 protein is CASSPEDRSSYEQYF. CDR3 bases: TGTGCCAGCTCACCAGAGGACCGATCCTCCTACGAGCAGTACTTC.

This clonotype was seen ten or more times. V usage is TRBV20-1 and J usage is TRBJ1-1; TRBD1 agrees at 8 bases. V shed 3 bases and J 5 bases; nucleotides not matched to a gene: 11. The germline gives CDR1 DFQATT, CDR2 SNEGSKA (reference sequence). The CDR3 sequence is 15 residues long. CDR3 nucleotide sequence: TGCAGTGCTAGCAGGACAGGGTGGACGGTAACTGAAGCTTTCTTT. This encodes CSASRTGWTVTEAFF.

The CDR3 here is CASSDQQRTVSYEQYF. The CDR3 DNA follows: TGTGCCAGCAGCGACCAACAGCGGACGGTGTCCTACGAGCAGTACTTC. The gene calls are TRBV7-9 and TRBJ2-7; tentative D call: TRBD2 (5 bases). V dropped 5 bases and J dropped 1 base, with 18 bases sitting between them. Germline CDR1 reads SEHNR; CDR2 reads FQNEAQ (reference sequence). This CDR3 spans 16 amino acids.

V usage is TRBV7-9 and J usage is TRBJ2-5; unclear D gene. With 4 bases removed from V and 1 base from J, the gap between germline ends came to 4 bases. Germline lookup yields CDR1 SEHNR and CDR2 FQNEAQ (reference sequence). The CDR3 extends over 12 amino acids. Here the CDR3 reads CASSWSQETQYF. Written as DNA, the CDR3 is TGTGCCAGCAGCTGGTCCCAAGAGACCCAGTACTTC. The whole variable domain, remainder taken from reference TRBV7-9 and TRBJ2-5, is DTGVSQNPRHKITKRGQNVTFRCDPISEHNRLYWYRQTLGQGPEFLTYFQNEAQLEKSRLLSDRFSAERPKGSFSTLEIQRTEQGDSAMYLCASSWSQETQYFGPGTRLLVL.

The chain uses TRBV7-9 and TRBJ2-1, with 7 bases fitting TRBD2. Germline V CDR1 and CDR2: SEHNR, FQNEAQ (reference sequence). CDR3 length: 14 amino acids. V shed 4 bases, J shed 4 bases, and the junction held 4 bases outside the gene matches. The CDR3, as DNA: TGTGCCAGCAGCTATCCTAGCGGATACAATGAGCAGTTCTTC. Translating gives CASSYPSGYNEQFF.